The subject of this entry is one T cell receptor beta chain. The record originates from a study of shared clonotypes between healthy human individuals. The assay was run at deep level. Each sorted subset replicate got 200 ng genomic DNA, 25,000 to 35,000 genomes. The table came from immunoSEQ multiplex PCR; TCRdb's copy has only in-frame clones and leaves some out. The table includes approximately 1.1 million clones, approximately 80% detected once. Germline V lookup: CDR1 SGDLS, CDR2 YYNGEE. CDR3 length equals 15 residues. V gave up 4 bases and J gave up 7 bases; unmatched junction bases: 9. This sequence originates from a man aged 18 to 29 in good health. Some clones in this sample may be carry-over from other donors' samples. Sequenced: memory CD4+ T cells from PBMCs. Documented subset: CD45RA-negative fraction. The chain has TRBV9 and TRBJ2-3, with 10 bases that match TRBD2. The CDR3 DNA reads TGTGCCAGCAGCCCCGGACTAGCGGAGATCAATACGCAGTATTTT. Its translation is CASSPGLAEINTQYF.